Ten or more counts support the clone carrying this TCR beta chain. What it recognizes is unknown. The record originates from a study of T cells in Graves' hyperthyroidism and ophthalmopathy. Study results and caveats: Median prediction lead before ophthalmopathy onset was about 6.3 months with the model.

It was RNA transcripts that yielded the amplified TCR beta CDR3 regions. First-round RT-PCR of the TCR CDR3 relied on the HTBI primer set. MiXCR, applied by TCRdb to the multiplex PCR reads, yields one record per CDR3 protein. The data contain 300,000 to 450,000 distinct CDR3 sequences, less than 15% of them singletons. Patients were aged 18 to 65, had disease duration under 2 months, and had newly diagnosed hyperthyroidism. Patients showing uncontrolled infection, other autoimmune disease, pregnancy or lactation were ineligible. The CDR3 has 16 residues. V lost 1 base and J lost 5; bases outside the gene matches: 4. Germline CDR1 and CDR2: MNHEY and SMNVEV (reference sequence).

The sequenced sample was blood. The sequence was collected from a woman aged 18-29 years with Graves' hyperthyroidism. The genes are TRBV27 and TRBJ2-6, with 8 nucleotides matching TRBD2. This CDR3 reads CASSLWAGGRANVLTF. DNA of the CDR3: TGTGCCAGCAGTTTATGGGCGGGGGGCAGGGCCAACGTCCTGACTTTC.